This T cell receptor (beta chain) was recorded in a study of T cell responses to AZD1222 COVID-19 vaccine. In the study overall: Second-dose schedules of about 4 or about 12 weeks were combined.

Repertoires were generated with immunoSEQ multiplex PCR, while TCRdb's copy carries only in-frame clones and drops some. The data show tens of thousands of clones, 90% seen once. Germline CDR1 KGHDR, CDR2 SFDVKD. V lost 5 bases, J lost 3 bases, and 1 base stayed unmatched. This CDR3 has 14 residues. Study outcomes and limitations: White British people made up most donors, females outnumbered males, and clonal diversity was possibly underestimated.

Concerning this clone: The antigen is undetermined.

This TCR came from an adult in good health. The specimen comprised peripheral blood, sampled on day 0 of AZD1222 vaccination. This sequence joins TRBV24-1 and TRBJ2-3; TRBD2 matches 10 bases. This CDR3 is CATSVSGGTDTQYF. CDR3 DNA sequence: TGTGCCACCAGTGTTAGCGGGGGGACAGATACGCAGTATTTT.